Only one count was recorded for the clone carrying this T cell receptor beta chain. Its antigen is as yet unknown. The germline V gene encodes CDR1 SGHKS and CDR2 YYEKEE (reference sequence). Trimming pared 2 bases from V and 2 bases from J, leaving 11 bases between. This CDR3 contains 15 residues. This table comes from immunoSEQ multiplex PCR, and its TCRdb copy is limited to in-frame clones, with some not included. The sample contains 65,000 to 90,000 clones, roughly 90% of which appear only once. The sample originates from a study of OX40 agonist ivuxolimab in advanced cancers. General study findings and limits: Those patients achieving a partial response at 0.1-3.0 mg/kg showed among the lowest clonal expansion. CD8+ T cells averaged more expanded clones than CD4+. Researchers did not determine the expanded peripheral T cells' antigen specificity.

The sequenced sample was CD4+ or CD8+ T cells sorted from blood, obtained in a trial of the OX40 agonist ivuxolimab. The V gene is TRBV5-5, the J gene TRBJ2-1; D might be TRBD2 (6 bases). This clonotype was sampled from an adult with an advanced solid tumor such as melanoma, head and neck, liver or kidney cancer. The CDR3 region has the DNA TGTGCCAGCAGCTTTGCGGGGACCGCCTACAATGAGCAGTTCTTC. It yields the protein CASSFAGTAYNEQFF.